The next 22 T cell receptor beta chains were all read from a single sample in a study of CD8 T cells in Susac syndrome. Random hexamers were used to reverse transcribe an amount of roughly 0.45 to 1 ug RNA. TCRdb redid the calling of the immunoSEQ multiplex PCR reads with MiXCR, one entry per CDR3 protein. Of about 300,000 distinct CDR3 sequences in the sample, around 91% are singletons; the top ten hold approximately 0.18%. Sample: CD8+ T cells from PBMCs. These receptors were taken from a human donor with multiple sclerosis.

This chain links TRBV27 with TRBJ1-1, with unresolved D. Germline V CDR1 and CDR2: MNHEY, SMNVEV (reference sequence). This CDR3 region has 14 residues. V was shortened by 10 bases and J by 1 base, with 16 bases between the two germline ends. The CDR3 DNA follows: TGTGCCACGAAGCTATTGGGTACGAACACTGAAGCTTTCTTT. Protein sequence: CATKLLGTNTEAFF.

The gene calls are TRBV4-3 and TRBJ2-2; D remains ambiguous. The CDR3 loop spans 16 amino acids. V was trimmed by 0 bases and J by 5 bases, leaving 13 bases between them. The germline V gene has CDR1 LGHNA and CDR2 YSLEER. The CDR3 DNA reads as TGCGCCAGCAGCCAAGAAAGTCTAGGAGAGACCGGGGAGCTGTTTTTT. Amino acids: CASSQESLGETGELFF.

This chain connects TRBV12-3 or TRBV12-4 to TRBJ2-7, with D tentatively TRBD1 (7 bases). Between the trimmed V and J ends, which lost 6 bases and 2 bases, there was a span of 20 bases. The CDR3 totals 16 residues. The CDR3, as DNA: TGTGCCAGCAGCCATGGCCCGGGGGACAGTACCTACGAGCAGTACTTC. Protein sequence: CASSHGPGDSTYEQYF.

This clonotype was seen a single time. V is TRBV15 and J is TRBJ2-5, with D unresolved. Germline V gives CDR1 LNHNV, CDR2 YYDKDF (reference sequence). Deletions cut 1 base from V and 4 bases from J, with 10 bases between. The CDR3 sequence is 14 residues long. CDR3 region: CATSRVGSGETQYF. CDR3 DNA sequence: TGTGCCACCAGCAGAGTGGGCAGTGGAGAGACCCAGTACTTC.

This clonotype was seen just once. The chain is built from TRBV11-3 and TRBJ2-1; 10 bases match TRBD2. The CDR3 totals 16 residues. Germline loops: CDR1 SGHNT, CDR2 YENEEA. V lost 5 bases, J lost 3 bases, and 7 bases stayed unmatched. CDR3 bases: TGTGCCAGCAGCCCCCGGGCTAGCGGGGGCTACAATGAGCAGTTCTTC. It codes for CASSPRASGGYNEQFF.

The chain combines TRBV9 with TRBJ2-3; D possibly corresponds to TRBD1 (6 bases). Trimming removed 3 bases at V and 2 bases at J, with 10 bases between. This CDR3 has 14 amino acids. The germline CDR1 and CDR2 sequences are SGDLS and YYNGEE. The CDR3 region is CASSAGQFTDTQYF. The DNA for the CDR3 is TGTGCCAGCAGCGCCGGACAGTTCACAGATACGCAGTATTTT.

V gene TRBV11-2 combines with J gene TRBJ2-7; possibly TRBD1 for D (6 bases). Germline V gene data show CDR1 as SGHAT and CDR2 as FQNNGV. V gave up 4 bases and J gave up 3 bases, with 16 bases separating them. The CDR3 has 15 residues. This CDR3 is CASSSTYRDNYEQYF. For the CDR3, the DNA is TGTGCCAGCAGCTCGACGTACCGGGACAACTACGAGCAGTACTTC.

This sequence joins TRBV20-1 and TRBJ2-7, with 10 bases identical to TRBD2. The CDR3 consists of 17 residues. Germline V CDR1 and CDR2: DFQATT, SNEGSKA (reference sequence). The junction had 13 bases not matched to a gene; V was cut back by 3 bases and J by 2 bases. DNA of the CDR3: TGCAGTGCTAGTAGCGCTAGCGGGGGACCTCCCGCCTACGAGCAGTACTTC. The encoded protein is CSASSASGGPPAYEQYF.

In nucleotides, the CDR3 is TGTGCCAGCAGCACCAGAACAGGGGACGACTCACGGGAGCAAGAGACCCAGTACTTC. Its protein product is CASSTRTGDDSREQETQYF. This chain joins TRBV7-9 and TRBJ2-5; weak D call: TRBD1 (7 bases). CDR3 length: 19 residues. The V end lost 5 bases, the J end lost 2 bases, and 27 bases lay between the germline ends. Germline CDR1 reads SEHNR; CDR2 reads FQNEAQ (reference sequence). Full variable domain (outside the CDR3, taken from reference TRBV7-9 and TRBJ2-5): DTGVSQNPRHKITKRGQNVTFRCDPISEHNRLYWYRQTLGQGPEFLTYFQNEAQLEKSRLLSDRFSAERPKGSFSTLEIQRTEQGDSAMYLCASSTRTGDDSREQETQYFGPGTRLLVL.

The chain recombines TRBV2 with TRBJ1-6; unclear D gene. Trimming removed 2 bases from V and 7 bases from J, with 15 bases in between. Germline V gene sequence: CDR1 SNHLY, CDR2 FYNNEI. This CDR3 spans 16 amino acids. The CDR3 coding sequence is TGTGCCAGCAGTGAATTGGCACCCTGGATGAATTCACCCCTCCACTTT. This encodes CASSELAPWMNSPLHF.

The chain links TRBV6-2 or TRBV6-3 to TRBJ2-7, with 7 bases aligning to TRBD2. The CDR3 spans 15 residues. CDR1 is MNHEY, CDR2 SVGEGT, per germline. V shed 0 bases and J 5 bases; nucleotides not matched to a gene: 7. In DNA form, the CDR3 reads TGTGCCAGCAGTTACTCTTCCGAGGGAGGGAACGAGCAGTACTTC. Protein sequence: CASSYSSEGGNEQYF.

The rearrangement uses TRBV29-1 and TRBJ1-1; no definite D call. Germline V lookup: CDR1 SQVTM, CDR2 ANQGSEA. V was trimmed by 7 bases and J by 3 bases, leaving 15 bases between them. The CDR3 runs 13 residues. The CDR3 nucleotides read TGCAGCGCCCACTTAGGAACGTACACTGAAGCTTTCTTT. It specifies CSAHLGTYTEAFF.

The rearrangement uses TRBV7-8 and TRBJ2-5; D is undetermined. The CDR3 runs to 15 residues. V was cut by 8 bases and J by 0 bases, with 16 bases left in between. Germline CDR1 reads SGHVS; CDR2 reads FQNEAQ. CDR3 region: CASSGVAGDQETQYF. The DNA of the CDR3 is TGTGCCAGCTCCGGCGTGGCAGGAGACCAAGAGACCCAGTACTTC.

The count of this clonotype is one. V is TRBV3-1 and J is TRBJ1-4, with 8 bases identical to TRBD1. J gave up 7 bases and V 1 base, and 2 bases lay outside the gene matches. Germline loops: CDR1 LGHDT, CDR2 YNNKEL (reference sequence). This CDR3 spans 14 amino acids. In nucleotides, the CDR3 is TGTGCCAGCAGCCAAGGGACAGGGTTTGAAAAACTGTTTTTT. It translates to CASSQGTGFEKLFF.

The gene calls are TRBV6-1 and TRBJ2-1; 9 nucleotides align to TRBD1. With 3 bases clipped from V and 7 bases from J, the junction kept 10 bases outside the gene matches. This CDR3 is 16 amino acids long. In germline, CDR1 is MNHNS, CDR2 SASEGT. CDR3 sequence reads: CASSELPGQGGNEQFF. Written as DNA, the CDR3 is TGTGCCAGCAGTGAGCTCCCGGGACAGGGAGGAAATGAGCAGTTCTTC.

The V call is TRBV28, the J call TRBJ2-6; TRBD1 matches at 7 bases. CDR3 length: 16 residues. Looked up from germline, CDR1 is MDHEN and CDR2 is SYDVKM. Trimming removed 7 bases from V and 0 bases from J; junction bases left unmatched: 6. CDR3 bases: TGTGCCAGCACCGGGACAGTCCCCTCTGGGGCCAACGTCCTGACTTTC. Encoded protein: CASTGTVPSGANVLTF. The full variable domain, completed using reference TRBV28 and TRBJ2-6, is DVKVTQSSRYLVKRTGEKVFLECVQDMDHENMFWYRQDPGLGLRLIYFSYDVKMKEKGDIPEGYSVSREKKERFSLILESASTNQTSMYLCASTGTVPSGANVLTFGAGSRLTVL.

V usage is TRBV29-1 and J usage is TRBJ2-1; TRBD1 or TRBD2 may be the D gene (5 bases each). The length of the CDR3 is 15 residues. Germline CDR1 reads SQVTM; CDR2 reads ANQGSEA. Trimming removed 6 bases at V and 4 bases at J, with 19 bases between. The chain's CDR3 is CSVPGQNRLYNEQFF. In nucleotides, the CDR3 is TGCAGCGTCCCCGGACAAAACCGACTATACAATGAGCAGTTCTTC.

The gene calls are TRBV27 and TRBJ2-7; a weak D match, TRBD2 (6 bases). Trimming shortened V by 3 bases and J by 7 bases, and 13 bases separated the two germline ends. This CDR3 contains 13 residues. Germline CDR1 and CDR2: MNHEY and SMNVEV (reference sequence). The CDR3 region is CASSLGLRGEQYF. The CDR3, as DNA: TGTGCCAGCAGTTTGGGCCTCCGGGGGGAGCAGTACTTC.

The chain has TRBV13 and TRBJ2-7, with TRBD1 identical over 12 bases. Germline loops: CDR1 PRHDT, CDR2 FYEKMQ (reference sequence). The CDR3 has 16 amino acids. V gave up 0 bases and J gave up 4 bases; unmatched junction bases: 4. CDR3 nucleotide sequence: TGTGCCAGCAGCTTAGGCGAGGGACAGGGGGCGTACGAGCAGTACTTC. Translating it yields CASSLGEGQGAYEQYF.

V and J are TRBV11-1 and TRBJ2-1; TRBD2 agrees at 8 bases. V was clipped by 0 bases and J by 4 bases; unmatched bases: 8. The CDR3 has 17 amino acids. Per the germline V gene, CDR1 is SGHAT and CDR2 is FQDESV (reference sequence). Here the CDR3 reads CASSLAAGTRSYNEQFF. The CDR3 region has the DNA TGTGCCAGCAGCTTAGCGGCCGGGACTAGGAGTTACAATGAGCAGTTCTTC.

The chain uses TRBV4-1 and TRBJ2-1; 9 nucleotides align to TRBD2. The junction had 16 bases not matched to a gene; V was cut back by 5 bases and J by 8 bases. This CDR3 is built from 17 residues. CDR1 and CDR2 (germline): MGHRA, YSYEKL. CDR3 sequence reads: CASSGRAGGALIHEQFF. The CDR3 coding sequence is TGCGCCAGCAGCGGAAGAGCGGGGGGAGCCCTCATCCATGAGCAGTTCTTC.

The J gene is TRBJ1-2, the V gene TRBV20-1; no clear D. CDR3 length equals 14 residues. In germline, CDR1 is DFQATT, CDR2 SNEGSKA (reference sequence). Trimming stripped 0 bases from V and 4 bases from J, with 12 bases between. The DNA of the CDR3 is TGCAGTGCTAGAGATTCTACGAACAGCTATGGCTACACCTTC. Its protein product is CSARDSTNSYGYTF.